This T cell receptor beta chain originates from a study of blood T cell repertoires in COVID-19. Some clones are missing from TCRdb's copy, which holds only in-frame ones; the method was immunoSEQ multiplex PCR. Among approximately 26,000 clones, over 75% were seen once, and the ten largest hold 13%. V lost 3 bases to trimming and J lost 4 bases, with 12 bases between them. The CDR3 spans 14 residues. CDR1 and CDR2 from the germline V gene are LNHDA and SQIVND (reference sequence). This clone came up once. The material sequenced was peripheral blood. This chain connects TRBV19 to TRBJ2-5; the D gene is possibly TRBD2 (6 bases). This clonotype was sampled from a human donor in a cohort sampled during active COVID-19. The donor label of this sample is uncertain. For the CDR3, the DNA is TGTGCCAGTAGTATCGGAGGGGCGGGAGAGACCCAGTACTTC. Protein product: CASSIGGAGETQYF.